A single sample is the source of the 29 T cell receptor beta chains below, sequenced in a study of cytomegalovirus exposure and HLA in healthy donors. Researchers ran the PCR with 60 Vbeta and 13 Jbeta primers. Libraries were prepared by immunoSEQ multiplex PCR; TCRdb keeps only in-frame clonotypes and omits some of them. This repertoire shows under 110,000 clones, 76% found once; its top ten account for around 4%. Sequencing was carried out using PBMCs. The receptors shown here come from a man between 35 and 55 years old in good health and CMV-seronegative.

This clone was recorded once. One end of the junction is discordant with germline, which a read error may explain. V usage is TRBV9 and J usage is TRBJ1-2; D possibly corresponds to TRBD1 (5 bases). Germline V gene sequence: CDR1 SGDLS, CDR2 YYNGEE. This CDR3 contains 10 residues. The CDR3 nucleotides are TGTGCCAGCAGCGCTGGGGACTTTGACTTC. Amino acid sequence: CASSAGDFDF.

This sequence joins TRBV11-2 and TRBJ2-6; D is unclear. The germline gives CDR1 SGHAT, CDR2 FQNNGV. V lost 1 base, J lost 0 bases, and 7 bases lay in between. The CDR3 extends over 16 amino acids. CDR3 DNA sequence: TGTGCCAGCAGCTTAGCCAGTGACTCTGGGGCCAACGTCCTGACTTTC. Translation: CASSLASDSGANVLTF. The variable domain in full, completed from reference TRBV11-2 and TRBJ2-6, reads EAGVAQSPRYKIIEKRQSVAFWCNPISGHATLYWYQQILGQGPKLLIQFQNNGVVDDSQLPKDRFSAERLKGVDSTLKIQPAKLEDSAVYLCASSLASDSGANVLTFGAGSRLTVL.

This rearrangement joins TRBV19 to TRBJ1-6; D possibly corresponds to TRBD1 (5 bases). CDR3 length: 14 residues. Deletions cut 4 bases from V and 7 bases from J, with 11 bases between. The germline gives CDR1 LNHDA, CDR2 SQIVND (reference sequence). The CDR3 spells CASSTDRPNSPLHF. DNA for the CDR3: TGTGCCAGTAGTACCGACAGACCAAATTCACCCCTCCACTTT. The full variable domain, completed using reference TRBV19 and TRBJ1-6, is DGGITQSPKYLFRKEGQNVTLSCEQNLNHDAMYWYRQDPGQGLRLIYYSQIVNDFQKGDIAEGYSVSREKKESFPLTVTSAQKNPTAFYLCASSTDRPNSPLHFGNGTRLTVT.

The DNA for the CDR3 is TGCAGTGCCCGAACTGGGAGGACCCAGTACTTC. Translation: CSARTGRTQYF. This chain connects TRBV20-1 to TRBJ2-5, with TRBD2 as a possible D gene (5 bases). Looked up from germline, CDR1 is DFQATT and CDR2 is SNEGSKA (reference sequence). This CDR3 region has 11 residues. V lost 6 bases to trimming and J lost 7 bases, with 12 bases between them.

This clone was seen a single time. The V and J genes are TRBV7-9 and TRBJ2-1, with TRBD2 matching 7 bases. There are 17 residues in the CDR3. Germline-derived CDR1 and CDR2 are SEHNR and FQNEAQ (reference sequence). J was trimmed by 6 bases and V by 5 bases; bases with no gene match: 16. The CDR3 DNA sequence: TGTGCCAGCAGCCGAGCACAACTAGCGACCTTGGGCAATGAGCAGTTCTTC. Its protein product is CASSRAQLATLGNEQFF.

This chain uses TRBV19 with TRBJ2-1; 10 nucleotides align to TRBD2. CDR3 length: 16 residues. V gave up 4 bases and J gave up 0 bases; unmatched junction bases: 3. Germline loops: CDR1 LNHDA, CDR2 SQIVND (reference sequence). The CDR3 sequence is CASSTIAGGSYNEQFF. The CDR3, as DNA: TGTGCCAGTAGTACTATAGCGGGGGGCTCCTACAATGAGCAGTTCTTC.

The V and J genes are TRBV13 and TRBJ1-2; the D is unclear. The CDR3 loop spans 14 amino acids. Germline V gene data show CDR1 as PRHDT and CDR2 as FYEKMQ (reference sequence). Trimming shortened V by 5 bases and J by 6 bases, and 16 bases separated the two germline ends. Here the CDR3 reads CASSPPDLDNGYTF. CDR3 nucleotide sequence: TGTGCCAGCAGCCCTCCCGACCTCGACAATGGCTACACCTTC.

CDR3: CASSYSGTGGMYGYTF. In nucleotides, the CDR3 is TGTGCCAGCAGTTACTCCGGGACAGGGGGAATGTATGGCTACACCTTC. The gene calls are TRBV6-5 and TRBJ1-2; 11 nucleotides line up with TRBD1. This CDR3 contains 16 residues. V gave up 0 bases and J gave up 5 bases; unmatched junction bases: 5. Germline CDR1 and CDR2: MNHEY and SVGAGI.

The genes are TRBV6-1 and TRBJ1-1; D remains unclear. The CDR3 sequence is 13 residues long. Germline V gives CDR1 MNHNS, CDR2 SASEGT. Trimming removed 2 bases at V and 2 bases at J, with 6 bases between. This CDR3 reads CASSEYKNTEAFF. As DNA, the CDR3 is TGTGCCAGCAGTGAATACAAAAACACTGAAGCTTTCTTT.

The chain employs TRBV7-9 and TRBJ2-7; D may be TRBD1 (5 bases). Germline values: CDR1 SEHNR, CDR2 FQNEAQ (reference sequence). The CDR3 runs to 13 residues. The CDR3 region is CSSSLGVNYEQYV. In DNA, the CDR3 is TGTTCCAGCAGCTTAGGGGTTAACTACGAGCAGTACGTC.

The chain links TRBV6-6 to TRBJ2-7, with D possibly matching TRBD1 (6 bases). Germline assignment: CDR1 MNHNY and CDR2 SVGAGI (reference sequence). The CDR3 consists of 12 residues. V lost 6 bases and J 2 bases, leaving 8 bases between the germline ends. The CDR3 is CASSSGAYEQYV. Written as DNA, the CDR3 is TGTGCCAGCAGCTCAGGGGCCTACGAGCAGTACGTC.

To note about this clone: Relative to the germline gene, one junction end is altered; a read error may explain this. This sequence joins TRBV7-9 and TRBJ1-3; 9 bases line up with TRBD1. This CDR3 spans 15 amino acids. From germline, CDR1 is SEHNR and CDR2 FQNEAQ (reference sequence). The CDR3 reads CSSSTTGTGGNTIYF. For the CDR3, the DNA is TGTTCCAGCAGCACCACCGGGACAGGGGGAAACACCATATATTTT.

The chain couples TRBV28 to TRBJ2-5, with 8 positions matching TRBD2. The germline gives CDR1 MDHEN, CDR2 SYDVKM. V shed 8 bases, J shed 5 bases, and the junction held 7 bases outside the gene matches. CDR3 length: 13 amino acids. In nucleotides, the CDR3 is TGTGCCAGCCGGGGGGGAGCCTTGGAGACCCAGTACTTC. Amino acids: CASRGGALETQYF. Based on the CDR3 plus reference TRBV28 and TRBJ2-5, the full variable domain is DVKVTQSSRYLVKRTGEKVFLECVQDMDHENMFWYRQDPGLGLRLIYFSYDVKMKEKGDIPEGYSVSREKKERFSLILESASTNQTSMYLCASRGGALETQYFGPGTRLLVL.

The CDR3 sequence: CAWSGTGDGYTF. The CDR3, as DNA: TGTGCCTGGTCCGGGACAGGGGATGGCTACACCTTC. This chain joins TRBV30 and TRBJ1-2; 10 nucleotides match TRBD1. The CDR3 is made up of 12 amino acids. V gave up 5 bases and J gave up 6 bases; unmatched junction bases: 3. From germline, CDR1 is GTSNPN and CDR2 SVGIG (reference sequence).

The chain is built from TRBV10-3 and TRBJ1-6; TRBD1 aligns across 7 bases. This CDR3 region has 14 residues. V gave up 2 bases and J gave up 8 bases; unmatched junction bases: 3. Germline CDR1 ENHRY, CDR2 SYGVKD. This CDR3 reads CAISEEQGYSPLHF. CDR3 DNA sequence: TGTGCCATCAGTGAGGAACAGGGGTATTCACCCCTCCACTTT.

V gene TRBV7-9 combines with J gene TRBJ1-2; 12 nucleotides agree with TRBD1. This CDR3 spans 13 amino acids. Trimming removed 5 bases from V and 8 bases from J; junction bases left unmatched: 3. From germline, CDR1 is SEHNR and CDR2 FQNEAQ (reference sequence). Written as DNA, the CDR3 is TGTGCCAGCAGCCTTGGGACAGGGGGCGGCTACACCTTC. Its translation is CASSLGTGGGYTF.

CDR3 bases: TGTGCCAGTAGTCCGCCAGGGACACCCTATGGCTACACCTTC. This sequence encodes CASSPPGTPYGYTF. The J gene is TRBJ1-2, the V gene TRBV19; weak D call: TRBD1 (6 bases). This CDR3 has 14 residues. CDR1 and CDR2 from the germline V gene are LNHDA and SQIVND (reference sequence). Trimming shortened V by 5 bases and J by 4 bases, and 14 bases separated the two germline ends.

V is TRBV6-1 and J is TRBJ2-5; D gene ambiguous. CDR3 length equals 14 residues. The germline V gene encodes CDR1 MNHNS and CDR2 SASEGT. V was pared by 1 base and J by 3 bases, with 9 bases between. For the CDR3, the DNA is TGTGCCAGCAGTGAAGTTTGGTCGGAAGAGACCCAGTACTTC. It is translated as CASSEVWSEETQYF.

The chain employs TRBV7-9 and TRBJ2-7, with 7 positions matching TRBD1. With 2 bases clipped from V and 6 bases from J, the junction kept 4 bases outside the gene matches. CDR3 size: 13 residues. Germline lookup yields CDR1 SEHNR and CDR2 FQNEAQ (reference sequence). In DNA, the CDR3 is TGTGCCAGCAGCTTAACAGGGGACCTCGAGCAGTACGTC. Its translation: CASSLTGDLEQYV.

This rearrangement joins TRBV21-1 to TRBJ1-1; the table assigns TRBD1, which was not confirmed against the DNA. TRBV21-1 is recorded as a pseudogene. CDR3 size: 14 residues. CDR3 nucleotide sequence: TGTGCAAAAGGGACAGGGCGAAGGAACACTGAAGCTTTCTTT. As protein: CAKGTGRRNTEAFF.

This clone was seen only once. This rearrangement joins TRBV7-9 to TRBJ2-1; 11 bases match TRBD1. The length of the CDR3 is 14 residues. Germline V gene data show CDR1 as SEHNR and CDR2 as FQNEAQ (reference sequence). With V trimmed by 5 bases and J by 9 bases, 6 bases remained unmatched. The CDR3: CASSRGQGVGEQFF. CDR3 in DNA: TGTGCCAGCAGCCGGGGACAGGGGGTCGGTGAGCAGTTCTTC.

This rearrangement joins TRBV9 to TRBJ1-1; the match to TRBD1 covers 8 bases. The length of the CDR3 is 19 residues. Trimming removed 2 bases from V and 2 bases from J; junction bases left unmatched: 17. Per the germline V gene, CDR1 is SGDLS and CDR2 is YYNGEE. The CDR3 bases are TGTGCCAGCAGCGTTCACCCGGACAGGGCGTCAGAGGGTAACACTGAAGCTTTCTTT. As protein: CASSVHPDRASEGNTEAFF. The whole variable domain, filled in from reference TRBV9 and TRBJ1-1, reads DSGVTQTPKHLITATGQRVTLRCSPRSGDLSVYWYQQSLDQGLQFLIQYYNGEERAKGNILERFSAQQFPDLHSELNLSSLELGDSALYFCASSVHPDRASEGNTEAFFGQGTRLTVV.

This chain links TRBV29-1 with TRBJ2-2; D ambiguous. CDR1 and CDR2 (germline): SQVTM, ANQGSEA. V was cut by 7 bases and J by 2 bases, with 14 bases left in between. This CDR3 is 14 amino acids long. The CDR3 nucleotides read TGCAGCGCCGCGTTGCTCCAAAACACCGGGGAGCTGTTTTTT. As protein: CSAALLQNTGELFF.

Comment on this clone: Additional DNA sequences in this sample encode the identical CDR3. V usage is TRBV18 and J usage is TRBJ2-1, with a weak D call TRBD1 (6 bases). The CDR3 contains 16 residues. From germline, CDR1 is KGHSH and CDR2 LQKENI. The germline V and J ends were trimmed by 3 bases and 6 bases, with 18 bases remaining between them. CDR3: CASSPRRDTSSNEQFF. CDR3 coding DNA: TGTGCCAGCTCACCCCGCCGGGACACATCGTCCAATGAGCAGTTCTTC.

The V call is TRBV7-9, the J call TRBJ2-1, with no clear D. There are 11 residues in the CDR3. Deletions cut 5 bases from V and 10 bases from J, with 9 bases between. From germline, CDR1 is SEHNR and CDR2 FQNEAQ (reference sequence). The DNA of the CDR3 is TGTGCCAGCAGCCCCTTTCCGGAGCAGTTCTTC. Its translation is CASSPFPEQFF.

V gene TRBV4-1 combines with J gene TRBJ1-1; 11 bases align to TRBD1. Looked up from germline, CDR1 is MGHRA and CDR2 is YSYEKL. Trimming at V came to 6 bases and at J to 3 bases, leaving 6 bases not matched to a gene. The CDR3 has 15 amino acids. This chain's CDR3 is CASRGGQGGYTEAFF. DNA for the CDR3: TGCGCCAGCAGGGGGGGACAGGGGGGGTACACTGAAGCTTTCTTT.

This clone was observed a few times. The chain is built from TRBV4-2 and TRBJ2-7; D is perhaps TRBD2 (5 bases). CDR3 length equals 15 residues. Germline V gives CDR1 LGHNA, CDR2 YNFKEQ. Trimming pared 2 bases from V and 5 bases from J, leaving 16 bases between. This CDR3 reads CASSQWGSVGDEQYV. As DNA, the CDR3 is TGTGCCAGCAGCCAATGGGGTAGCGTTGGTGACGAGCAGTACGTC.

This chain connects TRBV4-1 to TRBJ2-2, with 9 nucleotides matching TRBD1. The CDR3 extends over 15 amino acids. Germline V gene data show CDR1 as MGHRA and CDR2 as YSYEKL. Germline trimming cut 4 bases from V and 5 bases from J; bases unmatched to any gene: 5. CDR3 residues: CASSPGDRATGELFF. The CDR3 DNA reads TGCGCCAGCAGCCCCGGGGACAGGGCTACCGGGGAGCTGTTTTTT.

The chain links TRBV5-1 to TRBJ1-2; possibly TRBD1 for D (6 bases). Trimming removed 4 bases at V and 0 bases at J, with 16 bases between. Germline values: CDR1 SGHRS, CDR2 YFSETQ. The CDR3 is made up of 16 amino acids. CDR3 coding DNA: TGCGCCAGCAGCCCGGGGACAAGGGGGACTAACTATGGCTACACCTTC. It translates to CASSPGTRGTNYGYTF.